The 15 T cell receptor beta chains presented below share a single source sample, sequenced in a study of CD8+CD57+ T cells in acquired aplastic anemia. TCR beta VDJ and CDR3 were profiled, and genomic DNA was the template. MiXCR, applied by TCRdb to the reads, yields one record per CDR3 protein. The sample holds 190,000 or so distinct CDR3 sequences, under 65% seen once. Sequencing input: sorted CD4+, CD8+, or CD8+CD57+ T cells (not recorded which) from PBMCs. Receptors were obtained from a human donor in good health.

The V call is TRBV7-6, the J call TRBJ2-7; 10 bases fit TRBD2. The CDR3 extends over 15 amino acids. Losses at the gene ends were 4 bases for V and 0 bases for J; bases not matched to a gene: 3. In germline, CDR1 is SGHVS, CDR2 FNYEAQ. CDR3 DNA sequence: TGTGCCAGCAGCTCGACTAGCGGGCACTCCTACGAGCAGTACTTC. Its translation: CASSSTSGHSYEQYF.

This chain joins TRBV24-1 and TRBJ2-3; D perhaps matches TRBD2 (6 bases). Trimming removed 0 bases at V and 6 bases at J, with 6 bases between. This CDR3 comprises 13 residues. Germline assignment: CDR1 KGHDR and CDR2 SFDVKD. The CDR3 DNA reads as TGTGCCACCAGTGATTTGCGGGGGGATACGCAGTATTTT. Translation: CATSDLRGDTQYF.

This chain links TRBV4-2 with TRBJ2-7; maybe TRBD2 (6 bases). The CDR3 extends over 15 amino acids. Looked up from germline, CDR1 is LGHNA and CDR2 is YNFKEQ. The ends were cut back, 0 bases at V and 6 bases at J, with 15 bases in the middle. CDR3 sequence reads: CASSQEGGGLAEQYF. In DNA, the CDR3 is TGTGCCAGCAGCCAAGAGGGAGGCGGCTTGGCCGAGCAGTACTTC.

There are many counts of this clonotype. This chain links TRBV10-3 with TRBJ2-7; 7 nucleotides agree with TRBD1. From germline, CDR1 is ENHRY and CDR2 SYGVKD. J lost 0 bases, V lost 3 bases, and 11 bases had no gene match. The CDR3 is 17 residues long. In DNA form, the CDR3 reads TGTGCCATCAGTGACCCTTATCAGGGGGTAGGCTCCTACGAGCAGTACTTC. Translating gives CAISDPYQGVGSYEQYF.

In DNA, the CDR3 is TGTGCCAGCAGTGGACAGGGGGCAGATACGCAGTATTTT. The encoded protein is CASSGQGADTQYF. The rearrangement links TRBV6-6 to TRBJ2-3, with TRBD1 matching over 10 bases. V was clipped by 5 bases and J by 4 bases; unmatched bases: 0. This CDR3 region has 13 residues. Germline-derived CDR1 and CDR2 are MNHNY and SVGAGI (reference sequence).

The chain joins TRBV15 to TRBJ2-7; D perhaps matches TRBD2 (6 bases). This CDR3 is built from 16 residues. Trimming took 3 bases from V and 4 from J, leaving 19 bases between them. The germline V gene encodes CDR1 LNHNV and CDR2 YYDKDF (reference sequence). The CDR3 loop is CATSSQGYAGGYEQYF. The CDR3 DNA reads TGTGCCACCAGCAGCCAAGGGTACGCCGGGGGATACGAGCAGTACTTC. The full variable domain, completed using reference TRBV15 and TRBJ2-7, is DAMVIQNPRYQVTQFGKPVTLSCSQTLNHNVMYWYQQKSSQAPKLLFHYYDKDFNNEADTPDNFQSRRPNTSFCFLDIRSPGLGDTAMYLCATSSQGYAGGYEQYFGPGTRLTVT.

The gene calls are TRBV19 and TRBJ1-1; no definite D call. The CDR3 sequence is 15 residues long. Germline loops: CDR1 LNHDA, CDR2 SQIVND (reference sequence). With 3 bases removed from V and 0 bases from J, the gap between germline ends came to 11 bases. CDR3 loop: CASSISGNLNTEAFF. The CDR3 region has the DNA TGTGCCAGTAGTATCTCCGGGAACCTGAACACTGAAGCTTTCTTT.

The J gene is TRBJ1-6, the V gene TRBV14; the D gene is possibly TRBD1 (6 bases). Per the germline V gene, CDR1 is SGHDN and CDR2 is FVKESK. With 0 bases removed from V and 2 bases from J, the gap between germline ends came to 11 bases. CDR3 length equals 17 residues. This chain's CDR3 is CASSQDRAGAYNSPLHF. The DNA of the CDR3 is TGTGCCAGCAGCCAAGATAGGGCAGGGGCCTATAATTCACCCCTCCACTTT. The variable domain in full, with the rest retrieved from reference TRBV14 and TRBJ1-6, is EAGVTQFPSHSVIEKGQTVTLRCDPISGHDNLYWYRRVMGKEIKFLLHFVKESKQDESGMPNNRFLAERTGGTYSTLKVQPAELEDSGVYFCASSQDRAGAYNSPLHFGNGTRLTVT.

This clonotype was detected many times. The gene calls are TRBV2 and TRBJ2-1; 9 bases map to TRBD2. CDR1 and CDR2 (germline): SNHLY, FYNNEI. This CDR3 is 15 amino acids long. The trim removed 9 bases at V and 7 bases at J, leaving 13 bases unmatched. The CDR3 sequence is CASPGLAGSLNEQFF. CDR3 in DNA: TGTGCCAGTCCGGGCCTAGCGGGGTCCTTAAATGAGCAGTTCTTC.

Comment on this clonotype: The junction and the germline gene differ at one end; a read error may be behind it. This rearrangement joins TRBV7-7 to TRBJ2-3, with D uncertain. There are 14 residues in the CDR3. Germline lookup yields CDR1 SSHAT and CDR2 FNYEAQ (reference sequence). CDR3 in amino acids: CASSLLQDTDTQYF. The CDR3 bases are TGTGCTAGCAGCTTATTGCAGGACACAGATACGCAGTATTTT.

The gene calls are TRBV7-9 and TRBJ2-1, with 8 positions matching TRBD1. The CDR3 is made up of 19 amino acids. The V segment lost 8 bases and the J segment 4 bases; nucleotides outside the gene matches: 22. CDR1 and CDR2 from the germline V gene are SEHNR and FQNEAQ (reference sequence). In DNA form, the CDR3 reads TGTGCCAGCCGGGACAGGACAGGACAGGGACGAGACTATTACAATGAGCAGTTCTTC. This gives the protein CASRDRTGQGRDYYNEQFF.

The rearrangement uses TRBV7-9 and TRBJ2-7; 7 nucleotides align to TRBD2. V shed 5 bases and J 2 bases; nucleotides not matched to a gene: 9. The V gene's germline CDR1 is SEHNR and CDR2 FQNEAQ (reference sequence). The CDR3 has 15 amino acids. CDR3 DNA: TGTGCCAGCAGCCCTATCGGGGAGGGCACCTACGAGCAGTACTTC. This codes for CASSPIGEGTYEQYF.

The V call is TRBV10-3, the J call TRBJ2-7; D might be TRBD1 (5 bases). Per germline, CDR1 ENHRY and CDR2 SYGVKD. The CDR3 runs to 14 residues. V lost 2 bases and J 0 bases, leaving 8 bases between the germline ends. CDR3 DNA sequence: TGTGCCATCAGTGAGAGACAGAGCTCCTACGAGCAGTACTTC. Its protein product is CAISERQSSYEQYF.

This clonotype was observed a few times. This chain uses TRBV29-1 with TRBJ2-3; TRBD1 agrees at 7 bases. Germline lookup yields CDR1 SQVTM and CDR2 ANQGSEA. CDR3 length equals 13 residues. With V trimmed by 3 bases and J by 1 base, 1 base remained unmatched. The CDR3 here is CSVEGQRTDTQYF. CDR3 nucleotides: TGCAGCGTTGAGGGACAGCGCACAGATACGCAGTATTTT.

The CDR3 loop reads CSVLAGVIYEQYF. CDR3 coding DNA: TGCAGCGTCCTAGCGGGAGTAATCTACGAGCAGTACTTC. This rearrangement joins TRBV29-1 to TRBJ2-7; 10 bases agree with TRBD2. V gave up 6 bases and J gave up 3 bases; unmatched junction bases: 5. Germline CDR1 and CDR2: SQVTM and ANQGSEA. This CDR3 is built from 13 residues.